Shown below are 24 T cell receptor beta chains from a single sample sequenced in a study of radiotherapy plus CTLA-4 blockade in lung cancer. Using immunoSEQ multiplex PCR, the repertoire was profiled, and TCRdb retains in-frame clones only, with some absent. This sample carries 50,000 to 75,000 clones, roughly 80% of them seen once, and the ten largest clones take less than 5.5%. Sequenced material: peripheral blood, taken from a patient treated with radiotherapy plus ipilimumab. Receptors were obtained from a human donor with non-small cell lung cancer who had a complete response to radiotherapy plus ipilimumab.

This chain joins TRBV5-4 and TRBJ2-6; D might be TRBD2 (5 bases). Germline CDR1 and CDR2: SGHNT and YYREEE (reference sequence). V lost 4 bases and J lost 1, with 9 bases in between. The CDR3 runs 15 residues. The CDR3 region is CASSPWTSGANVLTF. The CDR3 DNA reads as TGTGCCAGCAGCCCCTGGACTTCTGGGGCCAACGTCCTGACTTTC.

The rearrangement joins TRBV7-2 to TRBJ2-7; no definite D call. The V end was cut by 6 bases, the J end by 0 bases, with 6 bases between. Germline CDR1 SGHTA, CDR2 FQGNSA. CDR3 length: 12 residues. For the CDR3, the DNA is TGTGCCAGCAGGCTATTCTCCTACGAGCAGTACTTC. The encoded protein is CASRLFSYEQYF.

The rearrangement uses TRBV30 and TRBJ2-3, with TRBD2 matching 7 bases. Germline V gene lookup returns CDR1 GTSNPN and CDR2 SVGIG (reference sequence). The CDR3 totals 15 residues. V was pared by 2 bases and J by 5 bases, with 10 bases of the junction left unmatched. The CDR3 region is CAWSIAGARRDTQYF. Written as DNA, the CDR3 is TGTGCCTGGAGTATTGCGGGAGCGCGGAGAGATACGCAGTATTTT.

The chain carries TRBV10-2 and TRBJ2-4; weak D call: TRBD2 (5 bases). Germline CDR1 is WSHSY and CDR2 is SAAADI. V was pared by 8 bases and J by 0 bases, with 8 bases between. The CDR3 has 13 residues. CDR3 DNA: TGCGCCAGCGGGGAGCTAGCCAAAAACATTCAGTACTTC. This sequence encodes CASGELAKNIQYF.

About this clone: This sample also contains other DNA sequences that code for the same CDR3. V usage is TRBV7-2 and J usage is TRBJ2-5; D possibly matches TRBD1 or TRBD2 (5 bases each). Germline lookup yields CDR1 SGHTA and CDR2 FQGNSA. This CDR3 is 13 amino acids long. The germline V and J ends were trimmed by 3 bases and 4 bases, with 9 bases remaining between them. The chain's CDR3 is CASSLAGRETQYF. DNA of the CDR3: TGTGCCAGCAGCTTGGCAGGGAGAGAGACCCAGTACTTC.

This clone appeared once. The DNA is omitted, as the CDR3 cannot be located on it reliably, and the CDR3 follows TCRdb's listing. The chain recombines TRBV7-9 with TRBJ1-2; TRBD1 was called by the table and not checked on the DNA. The CDR3 extends over 11 residues, inclusive of both ends. The germline V gene encodes CDR1 SEHNR and CDR2 FQNEAQ (reference sequence). This chain's CDR3 is CASSYVGAGTF.

The chain joins TRBV7-2 to TRBJ2-7; 7 nucleotides line up with TRBD2. This CDR3 has 13 amino acids. V shed 2 bases, J shed 7 bases, and the junction held 5 bases outside the gene matches. Germline CDR1 SGHTA, CDR2 FQGNSA. CDR3 in amino acids: CASSLRGLTEQYV. CDR3 DNA sequence: TGTGCCAGCAGCTTACGGGGACTAACAGAGCAGTACGTC.

This clone has more than one count but fewer than ten. The gene calls are TRBV21-1 and TRBJ2-7; the table's D call, TRBD2, was not checked against the DNA. TRBV21-1 is listed as a pseudogene. This CDR3 contains 13 residues. Written as DNA, the CDR3 is TGTGCCAGCAGCCTGCCAGAGGACTACGAGCAGTACGTC. Encoded protein: CASSLPEDYEQYV.

The chain links TRBV6-6 to TRBJ2-2; a weak D match, TRBD2 (6 bases). Germline assignment: CDR1 MNHNY and CDR2 SVGAGI (reference sequence). V was pared by 11 bases and J by 4 bases, with 11 bases between. The CDR3 is made up of 12 amino acids. CDR3 DNA sequence: TGTGCCGGAGGGTCGACCACCGGGGAGCTGTTTTTT. Translating gives CAGGSTTGELFF.

This clone was observed a handful of times. V usage is TRBV9 and J usage is TRBJ2-7; 7 positions match TRBD1. The CDR3 runs 12 residues. V was clipped by 4 bases and J by 7 bases; unmatched bases: 5. Germline V gene lookup returns CDR1 SGDLS and CDR2 YYNGEE. CDR3 nucleotide sequence: TGTGCCAGCAGCCCGACAGGGTATGAGCAGTACTTC. Its translation is CASSPTGYEQYF.

The chain employs TRBV27 and TRBJ1-2, with 7 bases identical to TRBD1. The germline V gene has CDR1 MNHEY and CDR2 SMNVEV (reference sequence). The V segment lost 0 bases and the J segment 4 bases; nucleotides outside the gene matches: 14. This CDR3 has 18 residues. As DNA, the CDR3 is TGTGCCAGCAGTTTATCTTCGACAGGGAAATCGCAATTCTATGGCTACACCTTC. It codes for CASSLSSTGKSQFYGYTF.

A single count supports this clone. V usage is TRBV18 and J usage is TRBJ1-3; TRBD1 aligns across 7 bases. The CDR3 sequence is 13 residues long. Trimming cost V 4 bases and J 7 bases; bases outside gene matches: 4. Per germline, CDR1 KGHSH and CDR2 LQKENI. The CDR3 coding sequence is TGTGCCAGCTCACTGGACAGGACTAACACCATATATTTT. This gives the protein CASSLDRTNTIYF.

The V and J genes are TRBV11-2 and TRBJ2-7; D ambiguous. V dropped 0 bases and J dropped 5 bases, with 2 bases sitting between them. CDR3 length: 11 residues. Germline V gene data show CDR1 as SGHAT and CDR2 as FQNNGV. The CDR3, as DNA: TGTGCCAGCAGCTTAGAGGACGAGCAGTACTTC. The encoded protein is CASSLEDEQYF.

About this clone itself: This same CDR3 is encoded by further DNA sequences in the sample. The chain uses TRBV29-1 and TRBJ1-2; a weak D match, TRBD1 (6 bases). The CDR3 has 13 residues. The germline V gene encodes CDR1 SQVTM and CDR2 ANQGSEA. Trimming shortened V by 6 bases and J by 4 bases, and 15 bases separated the two germline ends. The CDR3: CSVAQGEGYGYTF. The CDR3 bases are TGCAGCGTCGCACAGGGAGAAGGCTATGGCTACACCTTC.

The rearrangement links TRBV6-1 to TRBJ1-5; D remains unclear. The CDR3 spans 16 residues. The V gene lost 3 bases and the J gene lost 4 bases, with 16 bases spanning the gap. Germline CDR1 is MNHNS and CDR2 is SASEGT. The CDR3 nucleotides read TGTGCCAGCAGTGAGTTCAGGTTGGGGTTAAATCAGCCCCAGCATTTT. Protein: CASSEFRLGLNQPQHF.

The rearrangement links TRBV6-1 to TRBJ1-5; D call uncertain. The CDR3 is made up of 15 amino acids. From germline, CDR1 is MNHNS and CDR2 SASEGT. V gave up 6 bases and J gave up 0 bases, with 12 bases separating them. The CDR3 loop reads CASRDQTNSNQPQHF. The CDR3 DNA reads TGTGCCAGCAGAGACCAGACTAATAGCAATCAGCCCCAGCATTTT.

The chain uses TRBV2 and TRBJ2-7; TRBD2 matches at 9 bases. In germline, CDR1 is SNHLY, CDR2 FYNNEI. The J segment lost 3 bases and the V segment lost 2 bases, leaving 2 bases of the junction unmatched. The CDR3 spans 14 residues. CDR3 residues: CASSESRGGYEQYF. Written as DNA, the CDR3 is TGTGCCAGCAGTGAATCGCGGGGGGGCTACGAGCAGTACTTC.

The V and J genes are TRBV30 and TRBJ1-1; no firm D call. V shed 4 bases and J shed 5 bases, with 8 bases lying between them. This CDR3 is built from 11 residues. CDR1 GTSNPN and CDR2 SVGIG come from the germline V gene (reference sequence). CDR3 DNA sequence: TGTGCCTGGAATGGGTATACTGAAGCTTTCTTT. This codes for CAWNGYTEAFF.

This chain links TRBV18 with TRBJ1-2, with a weak D call TRBD1 (6 bases). CDR1 is KGHSH and CDR2 is LQKENI in the germline V gene. This CDR3 region has 14 residues. V lost 2 bases and J lost 7, with 14 bases in between. CDR3 amino acids: CASSPGGARSGYTF. The CDR3 region has the DNA TGTGCCAGCTCACCAGGGGGCGCAAGATCTGGCTACACCTTC.

The chain carries TRBV6-1 and TRBJ2-1, with 13 bases matching TRBD2. Losses at the gene ends were 4 bases for V and 2 bases for J; bases not matched to a gene: 2. This CDR3 is 16 amino acids long. CDR1 is MNHNS, CDR2 SASEGT, per germline. The DNA for the CDR3 is TGTGCCAGCAGTGTTACTAGCGGGAGGGCCTACAATGAGCAGTTCTTC. As protein: CASSVTSGRAYNEQFF.

The chain has TRBV27 and TRBJ1-1; 7 bases agree with TRBD1. CDR3 length: 14 amino acids. CDR1 is MNHEY and CDR2 is SMNVEV in the germline V gene (reference sequence). Trimming removed 4 bases from V and 1 base from J; junction bases left unmatched: 3. CDR3 coding DNA: TGTGCCAGCAGTTCATGGACAGGGAACACTGAAGCTTTCTTT. Translating gives CASSSWTGNTEAFF.

This sequence joins TRBV25-1 and TRBJ1-6, with unresolved D. Trimming took 6 bases from V and 0 from J, leaving 12 bases between them. CDR1 and CDR2 (germline): MGHDK, SYGVNS. The CDR3 is 16 residues long. The chain's CDR3 is CASSTAMSSYNSPLHF. Here the CDR3 DNA reads TGTGCCAGCAGCACAGCGATGAGCTCCTATAATTCACCCCTCCACTTT.

CDR3 bases: TGCAGCGTTGAAGATCAGGGTAACTATGGCTACACCTTC. Its translation: CSVEDQGNYGYTF. V and J are TRBV29-1 and TRBJ1-2, with D possibly TRBD1 on 5 matching bases. The CDR3 loop spans 13 amino acids. Germline CDR1 is SQVTM and CDR2 is ANQGSEA. Trimming stripped 0 bases from V and 1 base from J, with 6 bases between.

The CDR3 loop is CASSVTGFTEAFF. DNA of the CDR3: TGTGCCAGCAGCGTCACAGGCTTCACTGAAGCTTTCTTT. The chain combines TRBV9 with TRBJ1-1; perhaps TRBD1 as D (5 bases). This CDR3 has 13 amino acids. Germline V gene lookup returns CDR1 SGDLS and CDR2 YYNGEE. The germline V and J ends were trimmed by 2 bases and 4 bases, with 9 bases remaining between them. The variable domain in full, completed from reference TRBV9 and TRBJ1-1, reads DSGVTQTPKHLITATGQRVTLRCSPRSGDLSVYWYQQSLDQGLQFLIQYYNGEERAKGNILERFSAQQFPDLHSELNLSSLELGDSALYFCASSVTGFTEAFFGQGTRLTVV.